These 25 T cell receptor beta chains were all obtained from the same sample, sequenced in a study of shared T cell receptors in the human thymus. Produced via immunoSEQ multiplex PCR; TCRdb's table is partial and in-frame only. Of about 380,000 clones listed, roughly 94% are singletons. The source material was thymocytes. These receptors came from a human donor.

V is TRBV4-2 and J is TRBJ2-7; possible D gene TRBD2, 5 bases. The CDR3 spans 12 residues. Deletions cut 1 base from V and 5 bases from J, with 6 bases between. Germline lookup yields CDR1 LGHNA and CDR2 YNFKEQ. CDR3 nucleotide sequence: TGTGCCAGCAGCCAAGTGAGGGACGAGCAGTACTTC. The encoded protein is CASSQVRDEQYF.

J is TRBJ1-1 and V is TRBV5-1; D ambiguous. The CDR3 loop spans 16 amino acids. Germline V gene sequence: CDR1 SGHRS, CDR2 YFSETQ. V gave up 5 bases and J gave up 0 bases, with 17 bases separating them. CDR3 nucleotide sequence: TGCGCCAGCAGAACCCGTGGCGGCAGAATGAACACTGAAGCTTTCTTT. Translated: CASRTRGGRMNTEAFF.

The CDR3 DNA is TGTGCCAGCAGCCAACGGGGGGGGGAGCTGTTTTTT. Translation: CASSQRGGELFF. The rearrangement joins TRBV5-4 to TRBJ2-2, with a possible D match to TRBD2 (6 bases). The ends were cut back, 4 bases at V and 8 bases at J, with 9 bases in the middle. Germline CDR1 reads SGHNT; CDR2 reads YYREEE (reference sequence). The CDR3 runs 12 residues.

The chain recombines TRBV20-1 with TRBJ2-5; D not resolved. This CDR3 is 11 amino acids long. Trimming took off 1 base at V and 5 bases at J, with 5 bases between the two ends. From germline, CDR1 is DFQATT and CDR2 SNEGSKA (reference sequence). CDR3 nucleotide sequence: TGCAGTGCTAGAGCCCCCGAGACCCAGTACTTC. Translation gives CSARAPETQYF.

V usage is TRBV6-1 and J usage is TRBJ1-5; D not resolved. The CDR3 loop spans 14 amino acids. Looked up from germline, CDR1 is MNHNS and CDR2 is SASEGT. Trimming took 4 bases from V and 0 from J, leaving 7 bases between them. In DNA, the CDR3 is TGTGCCAGCAGTGTCCGGGTTAGCAATCAGCCCCAGCATTTT. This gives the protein CASSVRVSNQPQHF.

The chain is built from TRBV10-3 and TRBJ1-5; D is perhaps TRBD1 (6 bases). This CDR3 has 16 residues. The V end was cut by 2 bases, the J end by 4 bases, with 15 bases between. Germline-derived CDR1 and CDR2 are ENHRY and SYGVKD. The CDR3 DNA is TGTGCCATCAGTGAGAGGGGGGGCACCCTAAATCAGCCCCAGCATTTT. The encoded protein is CAISERGGTLNQPQHF.

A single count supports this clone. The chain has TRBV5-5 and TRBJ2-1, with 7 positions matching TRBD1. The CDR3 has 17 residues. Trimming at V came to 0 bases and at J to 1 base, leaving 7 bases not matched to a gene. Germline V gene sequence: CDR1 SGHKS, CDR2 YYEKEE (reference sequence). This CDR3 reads CASSLGQGVGSYNEQFF. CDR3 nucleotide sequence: TGTGCCAGCAGCTTGGGACAGGGCGTAGGGTCCTACAATGAGCAGTTCTTC.

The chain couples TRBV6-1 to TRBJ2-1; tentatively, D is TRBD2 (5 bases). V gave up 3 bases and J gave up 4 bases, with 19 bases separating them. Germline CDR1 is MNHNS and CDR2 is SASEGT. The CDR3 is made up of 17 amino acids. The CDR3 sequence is CASSEAKDWGIYNEQFF. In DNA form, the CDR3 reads TGTGCCAGCAGTGAGGCTAAGGACTGGGGTATATACAATGAGCAGTTCTTC.

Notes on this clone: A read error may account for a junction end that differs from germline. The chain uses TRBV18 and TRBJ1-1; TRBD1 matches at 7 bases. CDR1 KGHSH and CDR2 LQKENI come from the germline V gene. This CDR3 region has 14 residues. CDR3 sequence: CARSPRQGGPEAFF. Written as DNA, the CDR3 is TGTGCCAGATCACCGCGACAGGGCGGCCCTGAAGCTTTCTTT.

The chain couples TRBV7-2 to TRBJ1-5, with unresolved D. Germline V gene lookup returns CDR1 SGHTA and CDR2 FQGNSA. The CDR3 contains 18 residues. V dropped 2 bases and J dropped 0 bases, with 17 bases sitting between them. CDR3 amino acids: CASSLSNATPHSNQPQHF. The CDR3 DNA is TGTGCCAGCAGCTTATCCAATGCGACACCACATAGCAATCAGCCCCAGCATTTT.

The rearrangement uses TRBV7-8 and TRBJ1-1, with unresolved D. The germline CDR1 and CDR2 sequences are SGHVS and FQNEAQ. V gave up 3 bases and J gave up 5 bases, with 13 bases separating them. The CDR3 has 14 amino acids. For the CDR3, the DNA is TGTGCCAGCAGCTTTATCTGGGATGGGACTGAAGCTTTCTTT. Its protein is CASSFIWDGTEAFF.

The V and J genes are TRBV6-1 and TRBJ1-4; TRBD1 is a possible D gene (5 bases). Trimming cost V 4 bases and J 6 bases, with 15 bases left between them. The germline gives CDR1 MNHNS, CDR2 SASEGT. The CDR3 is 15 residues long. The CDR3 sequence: CASSGWTGLDEKLFF. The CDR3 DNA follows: TGTGCCAGCAGTGGGTGGACGGGACTGGATGAAAAACTGTTTTTT.

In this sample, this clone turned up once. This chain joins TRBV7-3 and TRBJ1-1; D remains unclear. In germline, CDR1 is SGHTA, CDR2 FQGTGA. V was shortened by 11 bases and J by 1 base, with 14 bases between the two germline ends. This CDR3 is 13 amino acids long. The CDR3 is CALLGHRNTEAFF. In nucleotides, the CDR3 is TGTGCCCTGCTAGGGCATCGGAACACTGAAGCTTTCTTT.

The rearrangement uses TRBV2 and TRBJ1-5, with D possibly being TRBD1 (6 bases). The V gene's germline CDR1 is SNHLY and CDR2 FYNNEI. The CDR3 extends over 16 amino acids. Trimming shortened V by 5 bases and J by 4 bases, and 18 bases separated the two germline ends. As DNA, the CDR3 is TGTGCCAGCAGTAATCCGGAACAGGGCCAGAATCAGCCCCAGCATTTT. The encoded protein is CASSNPEQGQNQPQHF.

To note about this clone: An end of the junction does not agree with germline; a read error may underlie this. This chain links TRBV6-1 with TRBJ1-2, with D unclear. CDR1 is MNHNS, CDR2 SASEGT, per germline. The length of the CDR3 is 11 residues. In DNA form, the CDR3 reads TGTGCCAGCAGGGAGGTACATCACCCACACTTC. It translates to CASREVHHPHF.

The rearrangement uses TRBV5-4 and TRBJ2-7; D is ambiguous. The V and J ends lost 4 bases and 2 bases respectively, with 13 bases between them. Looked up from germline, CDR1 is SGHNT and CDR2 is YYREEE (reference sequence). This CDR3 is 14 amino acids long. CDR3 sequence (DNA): TGTGCCAGCAGCCGCACACTACCCACCTACGAGCAGTACTTC. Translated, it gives CASSRTLPTYEQYF.

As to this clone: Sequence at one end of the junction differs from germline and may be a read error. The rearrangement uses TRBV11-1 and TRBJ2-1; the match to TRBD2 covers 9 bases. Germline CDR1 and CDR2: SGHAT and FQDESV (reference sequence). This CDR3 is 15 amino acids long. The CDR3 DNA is TGTGCCAGCAGCCCTCATAGCGGGAGCTACTATGAGCAGTTCTTC. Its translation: CASSPHSGSYYEQFF.

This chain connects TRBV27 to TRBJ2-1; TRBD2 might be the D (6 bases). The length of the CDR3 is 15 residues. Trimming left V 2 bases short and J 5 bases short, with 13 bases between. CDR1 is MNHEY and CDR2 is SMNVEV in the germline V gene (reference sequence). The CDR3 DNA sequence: TGTGCCAGCAGTTTAATTGGCGGGAAGGACAATGAGCAGTTCTTC. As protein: CASSLIGGKDNEQFF.

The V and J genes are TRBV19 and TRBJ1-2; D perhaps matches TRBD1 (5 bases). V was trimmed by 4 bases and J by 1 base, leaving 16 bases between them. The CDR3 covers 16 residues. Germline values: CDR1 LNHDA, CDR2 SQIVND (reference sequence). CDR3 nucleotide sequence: TGTGCCAGTAGTACCGCGCTGGGCCAGGGTAACTATGGCTACACCTTC. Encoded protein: CASSTALGQGNYGYTF.

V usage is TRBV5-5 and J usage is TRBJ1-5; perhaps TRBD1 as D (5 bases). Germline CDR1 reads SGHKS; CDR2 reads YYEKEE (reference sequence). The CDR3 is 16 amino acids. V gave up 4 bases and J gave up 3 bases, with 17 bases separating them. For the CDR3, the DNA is TGTGCCAGCAGCCGAATGGGGGATCGGGACAATCAGCCCCAGCATTTT. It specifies CASSRMGDRDNQPQHF.

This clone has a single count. CDR3 nucleotides: TGTGCCAGTAGTCCCGAGTCCGCGGACAGGGACAATCAGCCCCAGCATTTT. Its translation is CASSPESADRDNQPQHF. The chain links TRBV19 to TRBJ1-5; 8 bases line up with TRBD1. The CDR3 is 17 residues long. Germline trimming cut 5 bases from V and 3 bases from J; bases unmatched to any gene: 12. Per germline, CDR1 LNHDA and CDR2 SQIVND (reference sequence).

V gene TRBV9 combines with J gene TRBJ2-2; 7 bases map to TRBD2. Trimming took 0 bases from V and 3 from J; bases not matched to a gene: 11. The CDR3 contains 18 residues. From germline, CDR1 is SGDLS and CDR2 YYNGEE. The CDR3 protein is CASSVAEGRAAYTGELFF. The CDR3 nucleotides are TGTGCCAGCAGCGTAGCCGAAGGGAGGGCCGCGTACACCGGGGAGCTGTTTTTT. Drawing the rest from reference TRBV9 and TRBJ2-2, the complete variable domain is DSGVTQTPKHLITATGQRVTLRCSPRSGDLSVYWYQQSLDQGLQFLIQYYNGEERAKGNILERFSAQQFPDLHSELNLSSLELGDSALYFCASSVAEGRAAYTGELFFGEGSRLTVL.

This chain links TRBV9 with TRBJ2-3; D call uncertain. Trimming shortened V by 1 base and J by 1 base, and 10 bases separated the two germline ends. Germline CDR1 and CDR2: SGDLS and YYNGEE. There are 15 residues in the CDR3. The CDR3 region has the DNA TGTGCCAGCAGCGTACAATGGCAGCGCACAGATACGCAGTATTTT. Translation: CASSVQWQRTDTQYF.

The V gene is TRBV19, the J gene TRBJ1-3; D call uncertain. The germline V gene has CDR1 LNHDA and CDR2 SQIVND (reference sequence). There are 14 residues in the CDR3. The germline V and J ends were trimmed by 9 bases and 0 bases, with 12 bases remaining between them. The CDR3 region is CASETPGSGNTIYF. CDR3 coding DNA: TGTGCCAGCGAGACCCCTGGCTCTGGAAACACCATATATTTT.

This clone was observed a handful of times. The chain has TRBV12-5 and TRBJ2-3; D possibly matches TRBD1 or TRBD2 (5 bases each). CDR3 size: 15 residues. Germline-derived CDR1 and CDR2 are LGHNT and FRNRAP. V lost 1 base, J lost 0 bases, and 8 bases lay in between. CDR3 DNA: TGTGCTAGTGGTTTGGGGGACGGCAGCACAGATACGCAGTATTTT. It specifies CASGLGDGSTDTQYF.